What follows are 28 T cell receptor beta chains derived from one specimen sequenced in a study of shared clonotypes between healthy human individuals (dated by TCRdb to the early 2020s). The library was prepared using the immunoSEQ multiplex PCR assay. TCRdb provides this immuneACCESS table in a form limited to in-frame rearrangements. Some clones are lacking; in checked studies, under half of them reflect an unresolved V gene, and why the rest are absent is not known. This sample holds under 600,000 clones; around 76% were observed only once. More than 10% of the sample comes from the top ten. The specimen sequenced was PBMCs. The source of these receptors is a woman aged 40 to 49 in good health. Some clones in this sample may be carry-over from other donors' samples.

This clone was seen repeatedly, ten times or more. The V gene is TRBV11-2, the J gene TRBJ2-7, with 12 nucleotides matching TRBD2. The CDR3 is 16 amino acids. V shed 4 bases, J shed 0 bases, and the junction held 4 bases outside the gene matches. CDR1 and CDR2 from the germline V gene are SGHAT and FQNNGV. CDR3 in amino acids: CASSSRLAGVSYEQYF. The CDR3 DNA sequence: TGTGCCAGCAGCTCGCGACTAGCGGGAGTCTCCTACGAGCAGTACTTC.

The chain recombines TRBV6-5 with TRBJ1-2; D is ambiguous. Germline assignment: CDR1 MNHEY and CDR2 SVGAGI. Trimming shortened V by 6 bases and J by 3 bases, and 11 bases separated the two germline ends. The CDR3 sequence is 13 residues long. The CDR3 sequence: CASRSPGYYGYTF. CDR3 nucleotides: TGTGCCAGCAGGAGCCCGGGCTACTATGGCTACACCTTC.

This clone was recorded at least ten times. V and J are TRBV18 and TRBJ1-1; D may be TRBD1 (6 bases). V lost 3 bases to trimming and J lost 7 bases, with 12 bases between them. Looked up from germline, CDR1 is KGHSH and CDR2 is LQKENI. There are 13 residues in the CDR3. CDR3 bases: TGTGCCAGCTCACCCTCCAGGGGAATTGAAGCTTTCTTT. Its translation: CASSPSRGIEAFF.

This chain joins TRBV7-9 and TRBJ1-5; a weak D match, TRBD1 (5 bases). This CDR3 contains 15 residues. V was cut by 5 bases and J by 4 bases, with 15 bases left in between. Germline assignment: CDR1 SEHNR and CDR2 FQNEAQ (reference sequence). For the CDR3, the DNA is TGTGCCAGCAGCCCAGGGAGGGGCACAAATCAGCCCCAGCATTTT. Its translation is CASSPGRGTNQPQHF.

The rearrangement links TRBV7-2 to TRBJ2-7; possibly TRBD2 for D (6 bases). V was trimmed by 2 bases and J by 2 bases, leaving 10 bases between them. The CDR3 runs to 14 residues. Germline assignment: CDR1 SGHTA and CDR2 FQGNSA. The CDR3 DNA reads TGTGCCAGCAGCTTAAGGGGCGGGACCTACGAGCAGTACTTC. It is translated as CASSLRGGTYEQYF.

Points on this clone: One junction end disagrees with the germline gene, perhaps due to a read error. The rearrangement uses TRBV6-5 and TRBJ1-1; maybe TRBD1 (5 bases). CDR1 and CDR2 (germline): MNHEY, SVGAGI. CDR3 size: 13 residues. The DNA of the CDR3 is TGTGCCAGCAGTTACTCTAGGGGAACTGAAGCTTCCTTT. This translates into CASSYSRGTEASF.

The chain recombines TRBV7-2 with TRBJ2-7; 8 nucleotides align to TRBD2. V lost 0 bases to trimming and J lost 2 bases; unmatched junction nucleotides: 3. CDR1 SGHTA and CDR2 FQGNSA come from the germline V gene. This CDR3 comprises 15 residues. The CDR3 reads CASSLASGGTYEQYF. In DNA form, the CDR3 reads TGTGCCAGCAGCTTAGCCAGCGGGGGTACCTACGAGCAGTACTTC.

V and J are TRBV7-2 and TRBJ1-1, with D perhaps matching TRBD1 (5 bases). The germline CDR1 and CDR2 sequences are SGHTA and FQGNSA. V gave up 5 bases and J gave up 3 bases, with 13 bases separating them. The CDR3 sequence is 14 residues long. Here the CDR3 reads CASSPHQGYTEAFF. The CDR3 coding sequence is TGTGCCAGCAGCCCCCATCAGGGCTACACTGAAGCTTTCTTT.

The CDR3 DNA follows: TGTGCCAGCAGCTTCACTAGCGATCCTTCCTACGAGCAGTACTTC. This encodes CASSFTSDPSYEQYF. This sequence joins TRBV11-2 and TRBJ2-7; TRBD2 aligns across 7 bases. This CDR3 is built from 15 residues. The V gene's germline CDR1 is SGHAT and CDR2 FQNNGV. Trimming removed 3 bases from V and 1 base from J; junction bases left unmatched: 6.

V and J are TRBV7-8 and TRBJ2-5; perhaps TRBD1 as D (5 bases). CDR1 is SGHVS, CDR2 FQNEAQ, per germline. CDR3 length: 15 residues. The ends were cut back, 5 bases at V and 0 bases at J, with 13 bases in the middle. CDR3 amino acids: CASSPMGPNQETQYF. CDR3 nucleotides: TGTGCCAGCAGCCCCATGGGGCCTAACCAAGAGACCCAGTACTTC.

This clone was recorded only once. The J gene is TRBJ2-2, the V gene TRBV10-2, with 10 bases lining up with TRBD2. There are 15 residues in the CDR3. J was trimmed by 5 bases and V by 5 bases; bases with no gene match: 5. The germline V gene has CDR1 WSHSY and CDR2 SAAADI. The CDR3 loop reads CASSPGLAETGELFF. The DNA for the CDR3 is TGCGCCAGCAGTCCCGGACTAGCGGAAACCGGGGAGCTGTTTTTT.

V gene TRBV30 combines with J gene TRBJ1-6; D uncertain. V was clipped by 2 bases and J by 13 bases, with 21 bases between them. CDR1 and CDR2 from the germline V gene are GTSNPN and SVGIG (reference sequence). There are 15 residues in the CDR3. Written as DNA, the CDR3 is TGTGCCTGGAGTAGACATCAAGGGCTGGGGTCCCCCCTCCACTTT. It yields the protein CAWSRHQGLGSPLHF.

This clone was detected ten times or more. The genes are TRBV19 and TRBJ2-3; D is uncertain. CDR1 and CDR2 (germline): LNHDA, SQIVND (reference sequence). V was clipped by 5 bases and J by 6 bases, with 15 bases between them. The CDR3 has 14 residues. The DNA for the CDR3 is TGTGCCAGTAGTGTAGGAACTCCTAAGGATACGCAGTATTTT. Protein: CASSVGTPKDTQYF.

The chain joins TRBV19 to TRBJ2-1; no reliable D call. The germline V gene has CDR1 LNHDA and CDR2 SQIVND (reference sequence). The CDR3 runs to 16 residues. Trimming removed 6 bases at V and 7 bases at J, with 22 bases between. CDR3 in DNA: TGTGCCAGTAGCCCTTCCCTGGTAATAATTAGGAATGAGCAGTTCTTC. It encodes CASSPSLVIIRNEQFF.

Only one count was recorded for this clone. One end of the junction does not line up with germline, which may come from a read error. This rearrangement joins TRBV7-9 to TRBJ2-7; D gene unclear. Germline V CDR1 and CDR2: SEHNR, FQNEAQ (reference sequence). The CDR3 length is 12 residues. The CDR3 sequence is CASSLFSDEQYF. In DNA, the CDR3 is TGTGCCAGCAGCTTATTCTCCGACGAGCAGTACTTC.

In this sample, this clone turned up once. V usage is TRBV9 and J usage is TRBJ2-5; D is tentatively TRBD1 or TRBD2 (6 bases each). The CDR3 loop spans 16 amino acids. Trimming left V 0 bases short and J 1 base short, with 13 bases between. Germline CDR1 SGDLS, CDR2 YYNGEE. CDR3 residues: CASSVEGGAGQETQYF. The CDR3 coding sequence is TGTGCCAGCAGCGTAGAGGGGGGAGCAGGCCAAGAGACCCAGTACTTC. Drawing the rest from reference TRBV9 and TRBJ2-5, the complete variable domain is DSGVTQTPKHLITATGQRVTLRCSPRSGDLSVYWYQQSLDQGLQFLIQYYNGEERAKGNILERFSAQQFPDLHSELNLSSLELGDSALYFCASSVEGGAGQETQYFGPGTRLLVL.

This sequence joins TRBV29-1 and TRBJ1-2, with D possibly TRBD1 on 5 matching bases. The CDR3 consists of 11 residues. In germline, CDR1 is SQVTM, CDR2 ANQGSEA. Trimming took off 6 bases at V and 7 bases at J, with 12 bases between the two ends. The chain's CDR3 is CSVRARGGYTF. CDR3 sequence (DNA): TGCAGCGTCAGGGCTCGGGGTGGCTACACCTTC.

Comments on this clone: A much larger clone sits a single nucleotide away, making a read error possible. The chain employs TRBV7-3 and TRBJ1-1; D call uncertain. Germline CDR1 is SGHTA and CDR2 is FQGTGA. The CDR3 runs to 13 residues. The ends were cut back, 4 bases at V and 1 base at J, with 7 bases in the middle. Here the CDR3 DNA reads TGTGCCAGCAGCTCCCGACAGAACACTGAAGCTTTCTTT. It codes for CASSSRQNTEAFF.

V and J are TRBV5-6 and TRBJ2-7; 10 bases are shared with TRBD1. With V trimmed by 0 bases and J by 7 bases, 4 bases remained unmatched. Looked up from germline, CDR1 is SGHDT and CDR2 is YYEEEE. The CDR3 contains 14 residues. The DNA of the CDR3 is TGTGCCAGCAGCTTGGGGACAGGGGGGTTTGAGCAGTACTTC. Encoded protein: CASSLGTGGFEQYF.

Of note for this clone: This probably arose from a read error, given a far larger clone one base away. The genes are TRBV7-9 and TRBJ1-2; TRBD1 matches at 7 bases. CDR3 length: 12 amino acids. The V gene's germline CDR1 is SEHNR and CDR2 FQNEAQ (reference sequence). This chain's CDR3 is CACSVGQASYTF. In nucleotides, the CDR3 is TGTGCCTGCAGCGTCGGACAGGCTAGCTACACCTTC.

This clone was observed a few times. The V call is TRBV28, the J call TRBJ1-2; D not resolved. The CDR3 contains 12 residues. Germline V gene data show CDR1 as MDHEN and CDR2 as SYDVKM. Written as DNA, the CDR3 is TGTGCAGCTGGTGCGGGAGGGAAAGGCTACACCTTC. Its translation: CAAGAGGKGYTF.

The chain joins TRBV5-4 to TRBJ2-7; 10 bases are a match to TRBD2. The trim removed 4 bases at V and 2 bases at J, leaving 12 bases unmatched. The germline V gene has CDR1 SGHNT and CDR2 YYREEE (reference sequence). This CDR3 region has 17 residues. The CDR3 bases are TGTGCCAGCAGCCAAGAAAGCCCAGCGGGAGGGCCCTACGAGCAGTACTTC. This translates into CASSQESPAGGPYEQYF. Filled out from reference TRBV5-4 and TRBJ2-7, the complete variable domain reads ETGVTQSPTHLIKTRGQQVTLRCSSQSGHNTVSWYQQALGQGPQFIFQYYREEENGRGNFPPRFSGLQFPNYSSELNVNALELDDSALYLCASSQESPAGGPYEQYFGPGTRLTVT.

This clone was recorded a few times. V usage is TRBV9 and J usage is TRBJ2-5; 7 bases align to TRBD2. Trimming at V came to 3 bases and at J to 5 bases, leaving 13 bases not matched to a gene. The CDR3 runs to 16 residues. CDR1 SGDLS and CDR2 YYNGEE come from the germline V gene. As DNA, the CDR3 is TGTGCCAGCAGCGCATACACAGCAGCGGGAATTGAGACCCAGTACTTC. It codes for CASSAYTAAGIETQYF.

The gene calls are TRBV7-3 and TRBJ1-2; D gene ambiguous. The V gene's germline CDR1 is SGHTA and CDR2 FQGTGA. The CDR3 is made up of 13 amino acids. Trimming left V 2 bases short and J 1 base short, with 5 bases between. This CDR3 reads CASSLGNNYGYTF. CDR3 sequence (DNA): TGTGCCAGCAGCTTAGGCAATAACTATGGCTACACCTTC.

V is TRBV28 and J is TRBJ2-3, with 12 bases matching TRBD2. The germline gives CDR1 MDHEN, CDR2 SYDVKM. CDR3 length: 16 amino acids. V shed 4 bases and J 6 bases; nucleotides not matched to a gene: 8. The DNA of the CDR3 is TGTGCCAGCAGTTCCCCGACTAGCGGGAGTATGGATACGCAGTATTTT. Its translation: CASSSPTSGSMDTQYF.

This sequence joins TRBV30 and TRBJ2-7; D possibly matches TRBD1 or TRBD2 (5 bases each). Germline V gene data show CDR1 as GTSNPN and CDR2 as SVGIG (reference sequence). This CDR3 spans 14 amino acids. V lost 4 bases and J lost 1, with 14 bases in between. The CDR3 DNA reads as TGTGCCTGGAAGGGGAGCGATGCTTCCTACGAGCAGTACTTC. Protein: CAWKGSDASYEQYF.

The chain joins TRBV13 to TRBJ2-5; TRBD2 aligns across 8 bases. The assigned J gene may be wrong: the sequence end matches TRBJ2-7 better. Germline V gene lookup returns CDR1 PRHDT and CDR2 FYEKMQ (reference sequence). This CDR3 spans 16 amino acids. CDR3 nucleotide sequence: TGTGCCAGCAGCTTAGGAGCGAGCGGGGGAACCTACGAGCAGTACTTC. As protein: CASSLGASGGTYEQYF.

The rearrangement joins TRBV30 to TRBJ2-2; the match to TRBD2 covers 9 bases. The CDR3 sequence is 15 residues long. With V trimmed by 6 bases and J by 7 bases, 12 bases remained unmatched. CDR1 is GTSNPN, CDR2 SVGIG, per germline (reference sequence). The DNA for the CDR3 is TGTGCCTGTGCGACGGCTAGCGGGATGGTCGGGGAGCTGTTTTTT. This gives the protein CACATASGMVGELFF.